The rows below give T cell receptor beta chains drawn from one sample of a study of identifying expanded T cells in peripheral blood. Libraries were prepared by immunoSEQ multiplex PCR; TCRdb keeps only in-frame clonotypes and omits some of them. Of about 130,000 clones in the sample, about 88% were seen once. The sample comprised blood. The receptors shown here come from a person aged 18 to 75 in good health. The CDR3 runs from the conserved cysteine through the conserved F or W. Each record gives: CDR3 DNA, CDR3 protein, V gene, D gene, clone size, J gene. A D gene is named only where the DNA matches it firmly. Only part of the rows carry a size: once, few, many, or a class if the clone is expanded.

cdr3_nt: TGTGCCAGCAGCTCTCTGGCCCAAGAGACCCAGTACTTC; cdr3_aa: CASSSLAQETQYF; v_call: TRBV7-3; d_call: -; clone_size: -; j_call: TRBJ2-5
cdr3_nt: TGTGCCAGCAGTGGCTTAGGGACTAGCGAAACAGATACGCAGTATTTT; cdr3_aa: CASSGLGTSETDTQYF; v_call: TRBV27; d_call: TRBD2; clone_size: -; j_call: TRBJ2-3
cdr3_nt: TGTGCCAGCTCACCGACAGGAGGCAATCAGCCCCAGCATTTT; cdr3_aa: CASSPTGGNQPQHF; v_call: TRBV18; d_call: -; clone_size: -; j_call: TRBJ1-5
cdr3_nt: TGTGCCAGCAGCTTACTCGCGGACAGGGGCGCTGAAGCTTTCTTT; cdr3_aa: CASSLLADRGAEAFF; v_call: TRBV7-3; d_call: TRBD1; clone_size: -; j_call: TRBJ1-1
cdr3_nt: TGTGCCAGCAGCAACCACGCGGATGAAAAACTGTTTTTT; cdr3_aa: CASSNHADEKLFF; v_call: TRBV11-1; d_call: -; clone_size: -; j_call: TRBJ1-4
cdr3_nt: TGTGCCAGCAGCGTAGTGGGGGGACAGCCTGGCTACACCTTC; cdr3_aa: CASSVVGGQPGYTF; v_call: TRBV9; d_call: TRBD1; clone_size: -; j_call: TRBJ1-2
cdr3_nt: TGTGCCAGCGCCTACAGGGATACTAACTATGGCTACACCTTC; cdr3_aa: CASAYRDTNYGYTF; v_call: TRBV6-6; d_call: -; clone_size: -; j_call: TRBJ1-2
cdr3_nt: TGTGCCAGTCCGCCGGGACTAGCGTACAATGAGCAGTTCTTC; cdr3_aa: CASPPGLAYNEQFF; v_call: TRBV2; d_call: TRBD2; clone_size: -; j_call: TRBJ2-1
cdr3_nt: TGCAGCGCCCTTGGTGTAGGAGGTGGAGAGACCCAGTACTTC; cdr3_aa: CSALGVGGGETQYF; v_call: TRBV29-1; d_call: -; clone_size: -; j_call: TRBJ2-5
cdr3_nt: TGTGCCAGCAAGTCCGGGGGGGGGCTGGAACTGTTTTTT; cdr3_aa: CASKSGGGLELFF; v_call: TRBV6-5; d_call: -; clone_size: few; j_call: TRBJ1-4
cdr3_nt: TGTGCCGCCGGGGCTGGTATGGATACGCAGTATTTT; cdr3_aa: CAAGAGMDTQYF; v_call: TRBV5-4; d_call: -; clone_size: -; j_call: TRBJ2-3
cdr3_nt: TGTGCCAGCAGTGAATCAGGCGCGGGAGAAGCTTTCTTT; cdr3_aa: CASSESGAGEAFF; v_call: TRBV6-1; d_call: -; clone_size: -; j_call: TRBJ1-1
cdr3_nt: TGCGCCAGCAGCTTGGCCGGACGATACAGGGGGCTGGACGAGCAGTACTTC; cdr3_aa: CASSLAGRYRGLDEQYF; v_call: TRBV5-1; d_call: TRBD1; clone_size: -; j_call: TRBJ2-7
cdr3_nt: TGCAGTGCTAGAGGGGACAGGGACCTCCACTTC; cdr3_aa: CSARGDRDLHF; v_call: TRBV20-1; d_call: TRBD1; clone_size: few; j_call: TRBJ1-2
cdr3_nt: TGTGCCAGCAGCTTAGCGGCAGGGGCACTCTCTGGAAACACCATATATTTT; cdr3_aa: CASSLAAGALSGNTIYF; v_call: TRBV7-9; d_call: -; clone_size: -; j_call: TRBJ1-3
cdr3_nt: TGTGCCAGCAGCTTGGTAGGGGGGATCAATCAGCCCCAGCATTTT; cdr3_aa: CASSLVGGINQPQHF; v_call: TRBV5-5; d_call: -; clone_size: -; j_call: TRBJ1-5
cdr3_nt: TGCGCCAGCAGCTTGGAGACCCCCGAACGCGATGAAAAACTGTTTTTT; cdr3_aa: CASSLETPERDEKLFF; v_call: TRBV5-1; d_call: -; clone_size: -; j_call: TRBJ1-4
cdr3_nt: TGTGCCAGCAGTTCCTCCCCGGGGGGCAGGTCGGCTAACTATGGCTACACCTTC; cdr3_aa: CASSSSPGGRSANYGYTF; v_call: TRBV27; d_call: -; clone_size: once; j_call: TRBJ1-2
cdr3_nt: TGTGCCAGCACCGACGGGACTAGACACTACGAGCAGTACTTC; cdr3_aa: CASTDGTRHYEQYF; v_call: TRBV28; d_call: TRBD2; clone_size: -; j_call: TRBJ2-7
cdr3_nt: TGTGCCAGCAGTTTATCAGCGGGGGACACAGATACGCAGTATTTT; cdr3_aa: CASSLSAGDTDTQYF; v_call: TRBV27; d_call: TRBD2; clone_size: -; j_call: TRBJ2-3
cdr3_nt: TGTGCCAGCAGGCACCTCGGGGAGAATGAAGCTTTCTTT; cdr3_aa: CASRHLGENEAFF; v_call: TRBV28; d_call: -; clone_size: -; j_call: TRBJ1-1
cdr3_nt: TGTGCCAGCAGTGATAACTATGGCTACACCTTC; cdr3_aa: CASSDNYGYTF; v_call: TRBV6-5; d_call: -; clone_size: -; j_call: TRBJ1-2
cdr3_nt: TGTGCCAGTAGTATATTGACGTCGGGGCGGAATCAGCCCCAGCATTTT; cdr3_aa: CASSILTSGRNQPQHF; v_call: TRBV19; d_call: -; clone_size: -; j_call: TRBJ1-5
cdr3_nt: TGTGCCAGCAGTATTACGGGGACAGGGCGCAATTCACCCCTCCACTTT; cdr3_aa: CASSITGTGRNSPLHF; v_call: TRBV27; d_call: TRBD1; clone_size: -; j_call: TRBJ1-6
cdr3_nt: TGTGCCAGCAGTGGGTTTGGTAGGGAGCAGTACTTC; cdr3_aa: CASSGFGREQYF; v_call: TRBV2; d_call: -; clone_size: -; j_call: TRBJ2-7
cdr3_nt: TGTGCCAGCAGTTCAAGGAGCATGAACACTGAAGCTTTCTTT; cdr3_aa: CASSSRSMNTEAFF; v_call: TRBV6-6; d_call: -; clone_size: -; j_call: TRBJ1-1
cdr3_nt: TGTGCCAGTGCTCCAGACAGGGGAGGGAATCAGCCCCAGCATTTT; cdr3_aa: CASAPDRGGNQPQHF; v_call: TRBV19; d_call: TRBD1; clone_size: medium-sized; j_call: TRBJ1-5
cdr3_nt: TGTGCCAGCACCCCCGGATATGGACGAAGGTCCTACGAGCAGTACTTC; cdr3_aa: CASTPGYGRRSYEQYF; v_call: TRBV28; d_call: -; clone_size: -; j_call: TRBJ2-7
cdr3_nt: TGTGCCAGCAGCCCCTCAGCCCGGGGGGCGGGGGAGACCCAGTACTTC; cdr3_aa: CASSPSARGAGETQYF; v_call: TRBV5-4; d_call: -; clone_size: -; j_call: TRBJ2-5
cdr3_nt: TGTGCCAGCAGCCCGAACCGTAATCAGCCCCAGCATTTT; cdr3_aa: CASSPNRNQPQHF; v_call: TRBV28; d_call: -; clone_size: few; j_call: TRBJ1-5
cdr3_nt: TGTGCCAGCAGTTACGAACCAGGATCACCCCTCCACTTT; cdr3_aa: CASSYEPGSPLHF; v_call: TRBV6-6; d_call: -; clone_size: -; j_call: TRBJ1-6
cdr3_nt: TGTGCCAGTACTTACACAGGGCCGATAGCCAAAAACATTCAGTACTTC; cdr3_aa: CASTYTGPIAKNIQYF; v_call: TRBV28; d_call: -; clone_size: -; j_call: TRBJ2-4
cdr3_nt: TGTGCCAGCAGGCAGGACACGGCTAACACTGAAGCTTTCTTT; cdr3_aa: CASRQDTANTEAFF; v_call: TRBV6-5; d_call: -; clone_size: -; j_call: TRBJ1-1
cdr3_nt: TGTGCCAGCACTTCGACTGGGGCTCGGGAGACCCAGTACTTC; cdr3_aa: CASTSTGARETQYF; v_call: TRBV6-6; d_call: -; clone_size: -; j_call: TRBJ2-5
cdr3_nt: TGTGCCAGCAGTGAGGGGACAGTCCTCTGGAATTCACCCCTCCACTTT; cdr3_aa: CASSEGTVLWNSPLHF; v_call: TRBV6-1; d_call: TRBD1; clone_size: -; j_call: TRBJ1-6
cdr3_nt: TGCGCCAGCAGCTTGGCCGGGCAGGGTGGCACCGGGGAGCTGTTTTTT; cdr3_aa: CASSLAGQGGTGELFF; v_call: TRBV5-1; d_call: -; clone_size: -; j_call: TRBJ2-2
cdr3_nt: TGTGCCAGTAGTATCGGACTAGCGGAGAGCTCCTACGAGCAGTACTTC; cdr3_aa: CASSIGLAESSYEQYF; v_call: TRBV19; d_call: TRBD2; clone_size: -; j_call: TRBJ2-7
cdr3_nt: TGTGCCAGCAGTAGGACCAGGGAATCAGGCAATGAGCAGTTCTTC; cdr3_aa: CASSRTRESGNEQFF; v_call: TRBV6-5; d_call: -; clone_size: -; j_call: TRBJ2-1
cdr3_nt: TGCAGCGTTGAAGTTCAGGGCGGCAATCAGCCCCAGCATTTT; cdr3_aa: CSVEVQGGNQPQHF; v_call: TRBV29-1; d_call: -; clone_size: once; j_call: TRBJ1-5
cdr3_nt: TGTGCCACCAGCCCAGCGGAGAACCCCTACGAGCAGTACTTC; cdr3_aa: CATSPAENPYEQYF; v_call: TRBV15; d_call: -; clone_size: -; j_call: TRBJ2-7
cdr3_nt: TGTGCCAGCTACCCGGGACTAGCCGGAAGCACAGATACGCAGTATTTT; cdr3_aa: CASYPGLAGSTDTQYF; v_call: TRBV7-9; d_call: TRBD2; clone_size: once; j_call: TRBJ2-3
cdr3_nt: TGTGCCAGCAGCTTTCCGAACACTGAAGCTTTCTTT; cdr3_aa: CASSFPNTEAFF; v_call: TRBV5-6; d_call: -; clone_size: -; j_call: TRBJ1-1
cdr3_nt: TGCGCCAGCACCCAGCAACTGAACACTGAAGCTTTCTTT; cdr3_aa: CASTQQLNTEAFF; v_call: TRBV5-1; d_call: -; clone_size: -; j_call: TRBJ1-1
cdr3_nt: TGTGCCAGCAGCCCCCCCGTGGGGAATGAGCAGTTCTTC; cdr3_aa: CASSPPVGNEQFF; v_call: TRBV6-5; d_call: -; clone_size: once; j_call: TRBJ2-1
cdr3_nt: TGTGCCAGCAGGGAAACGGGGGGGACGAACGACGAGCAGTACTTC; cdr3_aa: CASRETGGTNDEQYF; v_call: TRBV6-5; d_call: TRBD2; clone_size: -; j_call: TRBJ2-7
cdr3_nt: TGTGCCAGCATCCGCGGGGGGGGGTTCGAGCAGTACTTC; cdr3_aa: CASIRGGGFEQYF; v_call: TRBV28; d_call: TRBD2; clone_size: -; j_call: TRBJ2-7
cdr3_nt: TGTGCCAGCAGCCATACTAGCGGGGGGTTCTGGGAGCAGTTCTTC; cdr3_aa: CASSHTSGGFWEQFF; v_call: TRBV7-9; d_call: TRBD2; clone_size: -; j_call: TRBJ2-1
cdr3_nt: TGCGCCAGCCGACTAGCGGAAGAGACCCAGTACTTC; cdr3_aa: CASRLAEETQYF; v_call: TRBV10-1; d_call: TRBD2; clone_size: -; j_call: TRBJ2-5
cdr3_nt: TGTGCCAGCAGTTACTTCGGGACAGGGAACACTGAAGCTTTCTTT; cdr3_aa: CASSYFGTGNTEAFF; v_call: TRBV6-5; d_call: TRBD1; clone_size: -; j_call: TRBJ1-1
cdr3_nt: TGTGCCAGCAGCTCGGGACTTTCCTACGAGCAGTACTTC; cdr3_aa: CASSSGLSYEQYF; v_call: TRBV7-2; d_call: -; clone_size: -; j_call: TRBJ2-7
cdr3_nt: TGCGCCAGCAGCTTGTCAGGGGTTGACGAGCAGTACTTC; cdr3_aa: CASSLSGVDEQYF; v_call: TRBV5-1; d_call: -; clone_size: once; j_call: TRBJ2-7
cdr3_nt: TGTGCCAGCAGCGTAAAAGTCCATGGGGACGGGGAGCTGTTTTTT; cdr3_aa: CASSVKVHGDGELFF; v_call: TRBV9; d_call: -; clone_size: -; j_call: TRBJ2-2
cdr3_nt: TGTGCCAGCATATATGCGGAGACCCAGTACTTC; cdr3_aa: CASIYAETQYF; v_call: TRBV2; d_call: -; clone_size: -; j_call: TRBJ2-5
cdr3_nt: TGTGCCAGCAGCGTAGGGGGACAGGGGGAAGCTACGCAGTATTTT; cdr3_aa: CASSVGGQGEATQYF; v_call: TRBV9; d_call: TRBD1; clone_size: -; j_call: TRBJ2-3